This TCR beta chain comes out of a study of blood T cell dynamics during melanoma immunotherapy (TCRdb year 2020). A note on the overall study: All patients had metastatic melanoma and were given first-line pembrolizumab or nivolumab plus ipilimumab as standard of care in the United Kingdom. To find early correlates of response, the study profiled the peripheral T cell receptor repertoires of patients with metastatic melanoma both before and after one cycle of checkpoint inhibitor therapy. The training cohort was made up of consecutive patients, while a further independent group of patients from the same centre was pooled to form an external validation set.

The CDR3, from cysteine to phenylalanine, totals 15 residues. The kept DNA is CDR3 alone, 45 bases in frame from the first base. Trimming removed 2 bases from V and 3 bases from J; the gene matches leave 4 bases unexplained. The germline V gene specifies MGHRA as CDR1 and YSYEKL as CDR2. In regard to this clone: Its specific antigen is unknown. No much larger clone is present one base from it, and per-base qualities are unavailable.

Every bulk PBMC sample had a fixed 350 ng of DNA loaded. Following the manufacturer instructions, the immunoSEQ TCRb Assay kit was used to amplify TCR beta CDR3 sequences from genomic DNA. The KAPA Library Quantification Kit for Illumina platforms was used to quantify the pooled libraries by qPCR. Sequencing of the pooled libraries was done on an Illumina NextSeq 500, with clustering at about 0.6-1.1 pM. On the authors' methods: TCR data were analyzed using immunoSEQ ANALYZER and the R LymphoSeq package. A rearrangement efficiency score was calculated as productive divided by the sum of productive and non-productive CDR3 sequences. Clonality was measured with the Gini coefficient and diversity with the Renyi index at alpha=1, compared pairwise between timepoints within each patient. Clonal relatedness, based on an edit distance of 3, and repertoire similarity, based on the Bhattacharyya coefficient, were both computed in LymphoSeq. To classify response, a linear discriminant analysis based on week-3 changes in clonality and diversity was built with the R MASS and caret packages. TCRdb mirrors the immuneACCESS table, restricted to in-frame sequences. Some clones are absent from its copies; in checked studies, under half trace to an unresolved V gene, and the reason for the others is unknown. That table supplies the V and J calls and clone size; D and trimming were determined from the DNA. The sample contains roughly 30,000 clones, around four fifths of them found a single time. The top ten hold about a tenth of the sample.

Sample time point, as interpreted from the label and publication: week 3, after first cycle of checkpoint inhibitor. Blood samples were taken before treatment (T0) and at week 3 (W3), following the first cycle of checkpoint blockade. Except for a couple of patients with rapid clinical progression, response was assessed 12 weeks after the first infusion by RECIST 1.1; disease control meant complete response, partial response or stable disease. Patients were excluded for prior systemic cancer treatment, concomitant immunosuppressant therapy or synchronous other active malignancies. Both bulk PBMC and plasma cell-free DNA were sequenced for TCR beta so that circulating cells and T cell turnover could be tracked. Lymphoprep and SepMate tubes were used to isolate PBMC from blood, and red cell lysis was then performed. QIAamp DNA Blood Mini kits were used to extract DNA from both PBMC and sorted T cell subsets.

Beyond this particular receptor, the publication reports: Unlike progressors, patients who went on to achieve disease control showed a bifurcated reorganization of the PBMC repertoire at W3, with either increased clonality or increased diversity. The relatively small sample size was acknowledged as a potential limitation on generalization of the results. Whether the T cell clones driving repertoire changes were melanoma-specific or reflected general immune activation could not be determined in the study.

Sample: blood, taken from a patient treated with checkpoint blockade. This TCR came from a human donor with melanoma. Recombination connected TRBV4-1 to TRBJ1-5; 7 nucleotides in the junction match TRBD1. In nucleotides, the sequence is TGCGCCAGCAGCCAACCCGACAGGGACAATCAGCCCCAGCATTTT. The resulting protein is CASSQPDRDNQPQHF.